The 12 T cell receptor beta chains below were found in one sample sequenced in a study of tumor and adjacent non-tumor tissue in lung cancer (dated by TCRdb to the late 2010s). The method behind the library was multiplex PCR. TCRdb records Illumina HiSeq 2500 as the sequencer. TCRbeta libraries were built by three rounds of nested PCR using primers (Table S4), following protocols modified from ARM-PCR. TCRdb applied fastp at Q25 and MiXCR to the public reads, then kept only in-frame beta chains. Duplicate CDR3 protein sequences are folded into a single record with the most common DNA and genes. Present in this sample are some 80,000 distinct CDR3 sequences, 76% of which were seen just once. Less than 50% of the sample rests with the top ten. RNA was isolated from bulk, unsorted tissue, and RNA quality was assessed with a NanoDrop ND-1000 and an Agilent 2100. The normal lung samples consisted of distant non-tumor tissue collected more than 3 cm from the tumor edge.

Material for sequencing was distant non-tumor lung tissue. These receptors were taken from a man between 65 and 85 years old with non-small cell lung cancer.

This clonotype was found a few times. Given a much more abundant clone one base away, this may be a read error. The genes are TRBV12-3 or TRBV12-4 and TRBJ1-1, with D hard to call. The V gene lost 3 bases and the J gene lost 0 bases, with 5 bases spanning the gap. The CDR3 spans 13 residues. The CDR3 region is CASSFLVNTEAFF. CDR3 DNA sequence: TGTGCCAGCAGTTTTTTGGTGAACACTGAAGCTTTCTTT.

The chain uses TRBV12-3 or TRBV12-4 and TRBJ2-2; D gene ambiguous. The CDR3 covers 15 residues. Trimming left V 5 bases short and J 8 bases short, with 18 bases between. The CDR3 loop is CASSQQHGNAGELFF. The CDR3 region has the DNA TGTGCCAGCAGTCAGCAACATGGGAACGCAGGGGAGCTGTTTTTT.

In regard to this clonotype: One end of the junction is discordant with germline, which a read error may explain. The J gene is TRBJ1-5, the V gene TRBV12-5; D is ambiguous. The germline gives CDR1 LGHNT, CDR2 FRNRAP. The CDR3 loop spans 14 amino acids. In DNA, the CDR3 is TGCATTAGTGGCCTTACCGCTGGCAGTCAGCCCCAGCATTTT. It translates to CISGLTAGSQPQHF.

As DNA, the CDR3 is TGTGCCAGCAATACGACAAGCAGATTTGCAGGCTACACCTTC. Translated: CASNTTSRFAGYTF. The genes are TRBV28 and TRBJ1-2, with unresolved D. This CDR3 comprises 14 residues. Germline V gene lookup returns CDR1 MDHEN and CDR2 SYDVKM. The germline V and J ends were trimmed by 7 bases and 8 bases, with 20 bases remaining between them.

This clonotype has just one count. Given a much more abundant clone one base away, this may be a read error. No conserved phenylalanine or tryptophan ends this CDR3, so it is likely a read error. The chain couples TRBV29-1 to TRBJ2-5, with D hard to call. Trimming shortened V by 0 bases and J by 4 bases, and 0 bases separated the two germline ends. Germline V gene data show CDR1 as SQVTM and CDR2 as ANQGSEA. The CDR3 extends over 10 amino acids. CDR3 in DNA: TGCAGCGTTGAAGAAGAGACCCAGTACTTA. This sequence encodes CSVEEETQYL.

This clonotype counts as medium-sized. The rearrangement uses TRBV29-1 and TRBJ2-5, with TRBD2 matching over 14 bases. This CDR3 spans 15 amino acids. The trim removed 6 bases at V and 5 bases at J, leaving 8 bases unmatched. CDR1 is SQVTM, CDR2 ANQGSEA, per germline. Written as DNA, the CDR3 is TGCAGCGTGGATGGACTAGCGGGGGGTAAGGAGACCCAGTACTTC. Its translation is CSVDGLAGGKETQYF.

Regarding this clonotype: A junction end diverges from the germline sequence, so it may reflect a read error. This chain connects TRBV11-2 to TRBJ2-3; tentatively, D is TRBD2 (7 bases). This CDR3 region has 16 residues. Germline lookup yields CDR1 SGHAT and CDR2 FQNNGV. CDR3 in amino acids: CATSFGGLAITETQYF. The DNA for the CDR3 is TGTGCCACCAGCTTCGGGGGGCTAGCAATAACAGAAACGCAGTATTTT.

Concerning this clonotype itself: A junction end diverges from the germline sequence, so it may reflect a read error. In DNA form, the CDR3 reads TGCAGCGTTGTCGGCGGGAGCACCGGGGGGCTGTTTTTT. This sequence encodes CSVVGGSTGGLFF. The chain combines TRBV29-1 with TRBJ2-2, with 7 bases lining up with TRBD2. Germline CDR1 reads SQVTM; CDR2 reads ANQGSEA. The CDR3 length is 13 residues.

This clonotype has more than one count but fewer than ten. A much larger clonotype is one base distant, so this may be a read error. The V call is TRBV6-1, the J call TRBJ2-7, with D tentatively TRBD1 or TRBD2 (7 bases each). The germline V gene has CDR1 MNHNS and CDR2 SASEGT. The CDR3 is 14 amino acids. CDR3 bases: TGTGCCAACAGTGAAGCCGGGGGGACAGCCGAGCAGTACTTC. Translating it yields CANSEAGGTAEQYF.

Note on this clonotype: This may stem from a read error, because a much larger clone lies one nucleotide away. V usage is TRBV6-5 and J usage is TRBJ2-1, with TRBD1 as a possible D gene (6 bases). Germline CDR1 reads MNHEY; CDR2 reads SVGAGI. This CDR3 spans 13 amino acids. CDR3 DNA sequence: TGTGCCAGCACCGAGGACGAGGGGGATGAGCCGTTCTTC. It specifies CASTEDEGDEPFF.

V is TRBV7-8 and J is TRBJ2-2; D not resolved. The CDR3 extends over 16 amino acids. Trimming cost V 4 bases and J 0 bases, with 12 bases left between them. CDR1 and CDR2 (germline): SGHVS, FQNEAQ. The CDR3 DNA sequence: TGTGCCAGCAGCTCAAGAATCGACTCGAACACCGGGGAGCTGTTTTTT. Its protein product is CASSSRIDSNTGELFF.

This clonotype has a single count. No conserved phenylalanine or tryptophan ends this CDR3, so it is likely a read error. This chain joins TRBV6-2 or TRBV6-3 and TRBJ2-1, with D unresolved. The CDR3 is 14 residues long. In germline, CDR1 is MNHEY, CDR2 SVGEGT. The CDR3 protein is CTSRLGFNLDEQFS. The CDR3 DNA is TGTACCAGCAGACTTGGGTTCAATCTAGATGAGCAGTTCTCC.